This TCR beta chain is from a study of blood T cell repertoires in COVID-19. Study information: Sites in the United States, Italy and Spain provided acute and convalescent COVID-19 samples. PBMCs, B-cell-depleted T cells, or T cells were the source of the cDNA or gDNA that made up the material.

The CDR3 is 13 residues long. Trimming cost V 2 bases and J 3 bases, with 11 bases left between them. The V gene's germline CDR1 is GTSNPN and CDR2 SVGIG (reference sequence). Profiled with immunoSEQ multiplex PCR; TCRdb holds only in-frame clones, not every one. The sample has approximately 130,000 clones, about 80% seen once. Sequenced: peripheral blood. The chain uses TRBV30 and TRBJ2-7; D is possibly TRBD2 (5 bases). This receptor was identified in a human donor in a cohort sampled during active COVID-19. CDR3 protein: CAWSSDAGYEQYF. The CDR3 coding sequence is TGTGCCTGGAGTTCGGACGCGGGCTACGAGCAGTACTTC.